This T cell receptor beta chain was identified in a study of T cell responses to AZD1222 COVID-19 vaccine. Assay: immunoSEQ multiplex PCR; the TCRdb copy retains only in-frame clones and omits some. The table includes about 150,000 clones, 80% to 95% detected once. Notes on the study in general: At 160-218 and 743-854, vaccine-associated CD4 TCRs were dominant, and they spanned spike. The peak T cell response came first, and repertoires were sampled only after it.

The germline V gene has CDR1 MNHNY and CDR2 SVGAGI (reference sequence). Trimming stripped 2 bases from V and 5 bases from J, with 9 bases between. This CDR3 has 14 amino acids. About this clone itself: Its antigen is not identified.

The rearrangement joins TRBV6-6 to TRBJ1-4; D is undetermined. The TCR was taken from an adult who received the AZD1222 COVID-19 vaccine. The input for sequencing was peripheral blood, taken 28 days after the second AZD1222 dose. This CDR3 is CASSYDKANEKLFF. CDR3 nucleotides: TGTGCCAGCAGTTACGACAAAGCGAATGAAAAACTGTTTTTT.